Sequencing of this T cell receptor beta chain was carried out in a study of immune cell composition in non-small cell lung cancer listed by TCRdb under 2017. Concerning the study at large: Histologic subtype, mainly lung adenocarcinoma or squamous cell carcinoma, was assigned on the basis of H&E together with p63, CK5, Napsin A and TTF-1 immunohistochemistry. TCR-beta sequencing (Adaptive Biotechnologies) was performed on 34 paired NSCLC tumour and non-adjacent lung specimens plus 26 tumour-only specimens. Supplementary cohort #1 consisted of around 9 lung adenocarcinoma cases with paired tumour/lung TCR-beta sequencing and with TIL populations generated to assess tumour reactivity. A handful of tumour specimens with TCR-beta data were of rare histological subtypes and were excluded from the subtype comparisons. Overall study results and their limits: Lung squamous cell carcinoma tumours had significantly higher Top 10 clone scores and productive clonality than lung adenocarcinoma tumours. Nearly half of NSCLC cases had tumour-associated clones >0.5%, with more than 60% of squamous carcinomas showing such clones compared with about 31% of adenocarcinomas. The reactivity cohort contained only 9 to 10 cases, and the tumour-reactive clones were not shown to have sequences in common with the dominant in vivo tumour-associated clones. Across 9 to 11 adenocarcinoma cases, TIL tumour reactivity correlated strongly with maximal tumour-associated clone frequency but not with overall clonality. No significant correlation was found between smoking pack-years and tumour TCR-beta clonality.

On this clone: Its antigen remains unidentified. Base qualities were left out, and no much larger clone turns up one base away.

Measured from the cysteine to the phenylalanine, the CDR3 is 14 residues long. Only the CDR3 DNA is retained, 42 bases long and in frame from the first base. From a lookup of the germline V gene, CDR1 and CDR2 are SGHRS and YFSETQ. For this chain, trimming is 7 bases at the V end and 9 bases at the J end, and the number of junction bases without a gene match is 7. A two-step multiplex PCR was used to amplify TCR-beta CDR3 regions from genomic DNA, and Illumina-compatible adaptors were added in the second step. TCR-beta immunosequencing was performed on an Illumina platform as a commercial immunoSEQ service. The paper's processing steps were these. Two measures summarised the repertoires: productive clonality, and Top 10 Clones, meaning the percentage of T-cell templates coming from the ten most frequent sequences. Productive clonality ranged from 0 to 1, with 1 indicating a monoclonal population. Sequences comprising at least 0.1% of tumour T-cell templates but absent from matched non-adjacent lung were defined as tumour-associated clones and were identified via log10 scatter plots. Analyses were done in GraphPad Prism7 and R, with Student's t-tests for two-group comparisons, ANOVA for stages, and linear regression for relationships. The clones in this table, taken by TCRdb from immuneACCESS, are in-frame only. Not every clone is retained; where verified, under half of the shortfall comes from an unresolved V gene, and the cause of the rest is unknown. V and J calls and clone size are those listed in that table; D and trimming were worked out from the DNA. The sample table shows several thousand clones, and 70% are seen once. The top ten hold roughly 4.4% of the sample.

Genomic DNA was isolated with the QIAamp DNA kit from frozen aliquots of single-cell suspensions that had not been sorted. Surgically resected non-small cell lung cancer tissue was used for the tumour samples. Tissues arrived within 2 hours after resection and were immediately processed into single-cell suspensions. Tissue was broken up mechanically, digested enzymatically with DNase I, collagenase I and hyaluronidase for roughly 28 minutes at 37 degrees C, and then filtered and RBC-lysed. The sequenced sample was lung tumor tissue. The chain is made from TRBV5-1 and TRBJ2-1; 13 junctional bases match TRBD2. This receptor was taken from a human donor with non-small cell lung cancer. The DNA sequence follows: TGCGCCAGCTCCGGGACTAGCGGGACCGGTGAGCAGTTCTTC. Its translation is CASSGTSGTGEQFF.